The 26 T cell receptor beta chains below come from one sample, sequenced in a study of shared clonotypes between healthy human individuals. Assay: immunoSEQ multiplex PCR; the TCRdb copy retains only in-frame clones and omits some. The data show 450,000 to 700,000 clones, around 95% seen once. Naive-designated CD8 cells lacked CD45RO, were positively enriched for CCR7, and omitted terminally differentiated effector memory CD45RA+ cells. Sequences were obtained from naive CD8+ T cells sorted from blood. These receptors originate from a woman aged 25 to 39 in good health.

Details on this clone: This specimen includes other DNA sequences encoding the same CDR3. The chain combines TRBV27 with TRBJ1-1, with D possibly matching TRBD1 (5 bases). Trimming pared 3 bases from V and 1 base from J, leaving 9 bases between. In germline, CDR1 is MNHEY, CDR2 SMNVEV (reference sequence). The CDR3 runs to 14 residues. Here the CDR3 DNA reads TGTGCCAGCAGTTTCGGGGGAGCGAACACTGAAGCTTTCTTT. It encodes CASSFGGANTEAFF.

The chain links TRBV11-2 to TRBJ2-7; 11 positions match TRBD1. V dropped 5 bases and J dropped 6; count of bases not matched to a gene: 3. The CDR3 sequence is 13 residues long. Germline loops: CDR1 SGHAT, CDR2 FQNNGV. The CDR3 DNA is TGTGCCAGCAGCCCCGGGACAGGGGGCGAGCAGTACTTC. Protein sequence: CASSPGTGGEQYF. Full variable domain (missing parts from reference TRBV11-2 and TRBJ2-7): EAGVAQSPRYKIIEKRQSVAFWCNPISGHATLYWYQQILGQGPKLLIQFQNNGVVDDSQLPKDRFSAERLKGVDSTLKIQPAKLEDSAVYLCASSPGTGGEQYFGPGTRLTVT.

The V and J genes are TRBV6-4 and TRBJ1-2; 10 bases agree with TRBD1. The CDR3 totals 15 residues. The junction had 10 bases not matched to a gene; V was cut back by 8 bases and J by 4 bases. Germline CDR1 is MRHNA and CDR2 is SNTAGT. CDR3 coding DNA: TGTGCCAGCCCAAGACAGGGGGCTTCTTGCTATGGCTACACCTTC. Translated: CASPRQGASCYGYTF.

The rearrangement joins TRBV2 to TRBJ1-2, with D tentatively TRBD1 (6 bases). The V end was cut by 3 bases, the J end by 2 bases, with 13 bases between. From germline, CDR1 is SNHLY and CDR2 FYNNEI. The CDR3 has 15 amino acids. CDR3 DNA: TGTGCCAGCAGTGACCCTCGAGACAGGAACTATGGCTACACCTTC. Protein: CASSDPRDRNYGYTF. Full variable domain (rest looked up from reference TRBV2 and TRBJ1-2): EPEVTQTPSHQVTQMGQEVILRCVPISNHLYFYWYRQILGQKVEFLVSFYNNEISEKSEIFDDQFSVERPDGSNFTLKIRSTKLEDSAMYFCASSDPRDRNYGYTFGSGTRLTVV.

This rearrangement joins TRBV5-6 to TRBJ2-2; D unclear. Germline loops: CDR1 SGHDT, CDR2 YYEEEE. V was pared by 2 bases and J by 5 bases, with 4 bases between. This CDR3 has 12 residues. The CDR3, as DNA: TGTGCCAGCAGCTTCGATACCGGGGAGCTGTTTTTT. Its protein is CASSFDTGELFF.

This chain links TRBV27 with TRBJ2-1, with 8 bases that match TRBD2. CDR3 length: 15 amino acids. Germline V gives CDR1 MNHEY, CDR2 SMNVEV (reference sequence). Trimming removed 6 bases from V and 0 bases from J; junction bases left unmatched: 4. CDR3 bases: TGTGCCAGCAGGTGGAGCGGGAGCTCCTACAATGAGCAGTTCTTC. Its translation: CASRWSGSSYNEQFF.

This chain joins TRBV5-1 and TRBJ2-3; D is perhaps TRBD2 (5 bases). Trimming removed 5 bases from V and 1 base from J, with 11 bases in between. This CDR3 spans 14 amino acids. From germline, CDR1 is SGHRS and CDR2 YFSETQ. CDR3 region: CASRVGIRTDTQYF. CDR3 DNA sequence: TGCGCCAGCAGAGTCGGGATCCGCACAGATACGCAGTATTTT.

The rearrangement joins TRBV5-4 to TRBJ2-2, with 7 bases aligning to TRBD1. J gave up 7 bases and V 3 bases, and 12 bases lay outside the gene matches. CDR1 is SGHNT, CDR2 YYREEE, per germline (reference sequence). The CDR3 spans 16 residues. The CDR3 DNA follows: TGTGCCAGCAGCTGGGGGACCACAGGGGTCGGCGGGGAGCTGTTTTTT. Its translation is CASSWGTTGVGGELFF.

This chain links TRBV27 with TRBJ2-1, with unresolved D. Germline CDR1 and CDR2: MNHEY and SMNVEV (reference sequence). V gave up 5 bases and J gave up 6 bases, with 14 bases separating them. The CDR3 sequence is 14 residues long. The CDR3 DNA follows: TGTGCCAGCAGTCCCTCCCCTAGTGCCAATGAGCAGTTCTTC. This gives the protein CASSPSPSANEQFF.

The rearrangement links TRBV5-1 to TRBJ2-5, with 9 bases lining up with TRBD2. Germline lookup yields CDR1 SGHRS and CDR2 YFSETQ. This CDR3 spans 18 amino acids. After removal of 2 bases from V and 5 bases from J, the junction contained 16 bases not matched to a gene. The CDR3 DNA follows: TGCGCCAGCAGCTTTTTAGCGGGAGTTGGGCTGCGGGTGGAGACCCAGTACTTC. Encoded protein: CASSFLAGVGLRVETQYF.

The chain is built from TRBV5-6 and TRBJ2-1; 7 bases match TRBD1. The CDR3 is made up of 15 amino acids. J was trimmed by 3 bases and V by 4 bases; bases with no gene match: 7. Germline CDR1 SGHDT, CDR2 YYEEEE. The CDR3: CASSPTGPIYNEQFF. The CDR3 DNA follows: TGTGCCAGCAGCCCGACAGGGCCTATCTACAATGAGCAGTTCTTC.

V and J are TRBV7-9 and TRBJ2-1, with D possibly matching TRBD1 (6 bases). Per the germline V gene, CDR1 is SEHNR and CDR2 is FQNEAQ (reference sequence). Trimming pared 2 bases from V and 8 bases from J, leaving 13 bases between. The CDR3 runs to 14 residues. In nucleotides, the CDR3 is TGTGCCAGCAGCTTAAACAGGGAGAGGCATGAGCAGTTCTTC. Its protein is CASSLNRERHEQFF. Drawing the rest from reference TRBV7-9 and TRBJ2-1, the complete variable domain is DTGVSQNPRHKITKRGQNVTFRCDPISEHNRLYWYRQTLGQGPEFLTYFQNEAQLEKSRLLSDRFSAERPKGSFSTLEIQRTEQGDSAMYLCASSLNRERHEQFFGPGTRLTVL.

This chain joins TRBV2 and TRBJ1-1; a weak D match, TRBD1 (6 bases). Trimming took off 6 bases at V and 1 base at J, with 18 bases between the two ends. The CDR3 has 16 amino acids. CDR1 SNHLY and CDR2 FYNNEI come from the germline V gene. The CDR3 bases are TGTGCCAGCAGCCATTTCTCCGGGACACCGAACACTGAAGCTTTCTTT. This translates into CASSHFSGTPNTEAFF.

The rearrangement uses TRBV28 and TRBJ2-7, with a possible D match to TRBD2 (5 bases). There are 14 residues in the CDR3. Germline assignment: CDR1 MDHEN and CDR2 SYDVKM. Between the trimmed V and J ends, which lost 3 bases and 2 bases, there was a span of 11 bases. The CDR3 sequence is CASSFPGGPYEQYF. As DNA, the CDR3 is TGTGCCAGCAGTTTTCCTGGCGGGCCCTACGAGCAGTACTTC. The full variable domain, with the rest looked up from reference TRBV28 and TRBJ2-7, is DVKVTQSSRYLVKRTGEKVFLECVQDMDHENMFWYRQDPGLGLRLIYFSYDVKMKEKGDIPEGYSVSREKKERFSLILESASTNQTSMYLCASSFPGGPYEQYFGPGTRLTVT.

The V and J genes are TRBV28 and TRBJ2-7; 7 positions match TRBD1. J was trimmed by 0 bases and V by 7 bases; bases with no gene match: 9. Germline V gene sequence: CDR1 MDHEN, CDR2 SYDVKM. This CDR3 is 15 amino acids long. The CDR3 sequence is CASTSLTGLSYEQYF. The CDR3, as DNA: TGTGCCAGCACCTCTTTGACAGGGCTCTCCTACGAGCAGTACTTC.

The V and J genes are TRBV30 and TRBJ2-5; 7 bases line up with TRBD1. Matching the DNA end better, TRBJ2-7 makes the J call doubtful. The CDR3 is 14 amino acids. Per germline, CDR1 GTSNPN and CDR2 SVGIG (reference sequence). The CDR3 nucleotides are TGTGCCTGGAGTATGGCCCGGACAGGTAGCGAGCAGTACTTC. It is translated as CAWSMARTGSEQYF.

This clone appeared a single time. The V call is TRBV28, the J call TRBJ1-1; tentative D call: TRBD1 (5 bases). The germline V gene has CDR1 MDHEN and CDR2 SYDVKM. Trimming left V 5 bases short and J 3 bases short, with 16 bases between. This CDR3 has 15 residues. CDR3 nucleotide sequence: TGTGCCAGCAGTCTCTCACCCCAGGGAGACACTGAAGCTTTCTTT. Its protein is CASSLSPQGDTEAFF.

This clone has a single count. The chain employs TRBV7-8 and TRBJ2-7, with no clear D. Trimming stripped 7 bases from V and 5 bases from J, with 15 bases between. The CDR3 is made up of 13 amino acids. Germline V gene lookup returns CDR1 SGHVS and CDR2 FQNEAQ. The CDR3 sequence is CASTSPPGDEQYF. The CDR3, as DNA: TGTGCCAGCACCTCACCCCCGGGCGACGAGCAGTACTTC.

V is TRBV19 and J is TRBJ2-2; 7 bases are shared with TRBD1. The CDR3 sequence is 14 residues long. Losses at the gene ends were 5 bases for V and 0 bases for J; bases not matched to a gene: 0. Germline V lookup: CDR1 LNHDA, CDR2 SQIVND (reference sequence). Here the CDR3 reads CASSGTANTGELFF. Written as DNA, the CDR3 is TGTGCCAGTAGTGGGACAGCGAACACCGGGGAGCTGTTTTTT.

This clone occurred once. V gene TRBV28 combines with J gene TRBJ2-1; D is unresolved. V was pared by 5 bases and J by 4 bases, with 12 bases between. This CDR3 has 14 amino acids. Germline CDR1 reads MDHEN; CDR2 reads SYDVKM. The CDR3 reads CASSVGWGYNEQFF. CDR3 coding DNA: TGTGCCAGCAGTGTCGGCTGGGGATACAATGAGCAGTTCTTC.

This chain uses TRBV29-1 with TRBJ1-1; D ambiguous. Germline loops: CDR1 SQVTM, CDR2 ANQGSEA. With 0 bases removed from V and 1 base from J, the gap between germline ends came to 12 bases. This CDR3 has 15 residues. CDR3 nucleotide sequence: TGCAGCGTTGAAGATGCCGCCGGTGCGAACACTGAAGCTTTCTTT. Translating gives CSVEDAAGANTEAFF. Drawing the rest from reference TRBV29-1 and TRBJ1-1, the complete variable domain is SAVISQKPSRDICQRGTSLTIQCQVDSQVTMMFWYRQQPGQSLTLIATANQGSEATYESGFVIDKFPISRPNLTFSTLTVSNMSPEDSSIYLCSVEDAAGANTEAFFGQGTRLTVV.

J is TRBJ2-3 and V is TRBV5-1; D unclear. Trimming took off 5 bases at V and 0 bases at J, with 13 bases between the two ends. The CDR3 totals 15 residues. Germline values: CDR1 SGHRS, CDR2 YFSETQ. DNA of the CDR3: TGCGCCAGCAGGAATTCCGCGGCTAGCACAGATACGCAGTATTTT. Protein product: CASRNSAASTDTQYF.

This rearrangement joins TRBV7-9 to TRBJ2-2; D remains unclear. The CDR3 is 13 residues long. The germline V gene has CDR1 SEHNR and CDR2 FQNEAQ (reference sequence). The V end was cut by 2 bases, the J end by 3 bases, with 4 bases between. The CDR3 DNA reads TGTGCCAGCAGCTTAACCGACACCGGGGAGCTGTTTTTT. Amino acids: CASSLTDTGELFF.

The sample holds one count of this clone. This chain uses TRBV19 with TRBJ2-2; possible D gene TRBD2, 5 bases. V lost 4 bases and J lost 2, with 11 bases in between. Germline CDR1 is LNHDA and CDR2 is SQIVND (reference sequence). The CDR3 covers 15 residues. The CDR3 coding sequence is TGTGCCAGTAGTACTACCCGGGAAAACACCGGGGAGCTGTTTTTT. Protein product: CASSTTRENTGELFF.

This sequence joins TRBV29-1 and TRBJ1-1; TRBD1 matches 9 bases. The V segment lost 5 bases and the J segment 2 bases; nucleotides outside the gene matches: 6. Per germline, CDR1 SQVTM and CDR2 ANQGSEA. CDR3 length: 14 residues. CDR3 in amino acids: CSVTNRGHNTEAFF. CDR3 sequence (DNA): TGCAGCGTTACAAACAGGGGGCATAACACTGAAGCTTTCTTT.

J is TRBJ2-4 and V is TRBV4-1; D is tentatively TRBD1 or TRBD2 (7 bases each). CDR1 and CDR2 (germline): MGHRA, YSYEKL. Trimming stripped 0 bases from V and 0 bases from J, with 18 bases between. The CDR3 extends over 19 amino acids. The CDR3 coding sequence is TGCGCCAGCAGCCAAGATGATGGGAGGGGGCTGTTAGCCAAAAACATTCAGTACTTC. Translated, it gives CASSQDDGRGLLAKNIQYF.